The TCR beta chain under discussion was sequenced for a study of early T cells in non-severe SARS-CoV-2 infection. The wider study: Chains from this unsorted whole-blood bulk RNA could not be paired. Study-wide results and limits: Anti-spike CD8 specificities were favored by VDJdb matching, whose results missed private and CD4 specificities.

This clonotype has just a few counts. No antigen is known for it. V lost 2 bases and J lost 6, with 15 bases in between. Germline values: CDR1 MNHEY, CDR2 SMNVEV (reference sequence). This CDR3 contains 15 residues. The TCR library protocol attached unique molecular identifiers to the individual cDNA molecules. TCRdb independently ran MiXCR on the 5' RACE reads; one entry per CDR3 protein. The profile shows 80,000 to 95,000 distinct CDR3 sequences, around 16% of them singletons. The chain employs TRBV27 and TRBJ2-3; tentatively, D is TRBD1 (6 bases). The receptor comes from an adult who was a healthcare worker with PCR-confirmed SARS-CoV-2 infection or an uninfected control (not recorded which). The sample consisted of whole blood, taken at baseline. For the CDR3, the DNA is TGTGCCAGCAGTTTAGTCAGGGGCCTCCCCGATACGCAGTATTTT. This encodes CASSLVRGLPDTQYF.